This TCR beta chain was sequenced in a study of T cells after yellow fever vaccination. There are many counts of this clonotype. One entry per CDR3 protein, called by TCRdb with MiXCR from the 5' RACE reads. In the table there are about 300,000 distinct CDR3 sequences, around 6.8% of which are singletons. The sequence was obtained from a man aged 18 to 30 who received the YFV17D yellow fever vaccine. The source was PBMCs, collected about 49 days after the first yellow fever vaccination.

CDR3 sequence: CASRGGETQYF. The DNA of the CDR3 is TGTGCCAGCAGGGGAGGGGAGACCCAGTACTTC. V is TRBV12-3 or TRBV12-4 and J is TRBJ2-5; 7 positions agree with TRBD2. There are 11 residues in the CDR3. V gave up 6 bases and J gave up 5 bases; unmatched junction bases: 0.